The 26 T cell receptor beta chains listed next were all sequenced from one sample in a study of T-cell reconstitution after alpha-beta-depleted transplantation in children (TCRdb year 2016). The intended sense of this specimen's treatment or condition label: allogeneic hematopoietic cell transplantation with graft depleted of TCRalphabeta T cells and CD19 B cells. The library came from PCR. The instrument was an Illumina HiSeq 2500. TCR libraries were prepared with molecular barcoding, using unique molecular identifiers to normalize TCRbeta repertoire quantification. Using fastp at Q25 and MiXCR, TCRdb reprocessed the public reads and kept productive beta chains. Each CDR3 protein appears once, grouped with its most common genes and DNA. This sample gives a few hundred thousand distinct CDR3 sequences in total; around 46% of them show up just once. 25% to 30% of the sample is held by the ten biggest clonotypes.

This sample comprised PBMCs, obtained before TCRalphabeta/CD19-depleted stem cell transplant. These TCRs come from a girl aged 2-10 years with aplastic anemia, due to receive a stem cell transplant.

The rearrangement uses TRBV7-8 and TRBJ2-3; D not resolved. CDR3 length: 15 residues. V was clipped by 1 base and J by 0 bases, with 8 bases between them. Germline V gives CDR1 SGHVS, CDR2 FQNEAQ. CDR3 DNA: TGTGCCAGCAGCTTAGTCGGCTCTAGCACAGATACGCAGTATTTT. Its translation is CASSLVGSSTDTQYF. Full variable domain (remainder filled in from reference TRBV7-8 and TRBJ2-3): GAGVSQSPRYKVAKRGQDVALRCDPISGHVSLFWYQQALGQGPEFLTYFQNEAQLDKSGLPSDRFFAERPEGSVSTLKIQRTQQEDSAVYLCASSLVGSSTDTQYFGPGTRLTVL.

The J gene is TRBJ2-1, the V gene TRBV6-2 or TRBV6-3, with D maybe TRBD1 (7 bases). Trimming left V 5 bases short and J 2 bases short, with 16 bases between. The CDR3 has 16 residues. Germline lookup yields CDR1 MNHEY and CDR2 SVGEGT. CDR3 in DNA: TGTGCCAGCAGTCCCGGCCAGGGGGGCGCCTACAATGAGCAGTTCTTC. It translates to CASSPGQGGAYNEQFF.

The table lists this clonotype with a few counts. The chain uses TRBV7-9 and TRBJ2-2; D remains unclear. Germline assignment: CDR1 SEHNR and CDR2 FQNEAQ (reference sequence). The V and J ends lost 2 bases and 7 bases respectively, with 11 bases between them. The CDR3 is 14 residues long. CDR3 DNA: TGTGCCAGCAGCTTACCGCGCCCCGGCGGGGAGCTGTTTTTT. Amino acid sequence: CASSLPRPGGELFF.

This clonotype is medium-sized (0.01 to 0.1%). The chain is built from TRBV5-1 and TRBJ2-2; 8 nucleotides agree with TRBD2. Germline CDR1 and CDR2: SGHRS and YFSETQ. V was clipped by 0 bases and J by 3 bases; unmatched bases: 1. The CDR3 has 15 residues. The CDR3 sequence is CASSLVLADTGELFF. CDR3 nucleotide sequence: TGCGCCAGCAGCTTGGTACTAGCGGACACCGGGGAGCTGTTTTTT.

The count of this clonotype is one. The genes are TRBV6-1 and TRBJ2-3; 7 bases agree with TRBD1. The ends lost 7 bases at V and 2 bases at J; junction bases unmatched: 9. Looked up from germline, CDR1 is MNHNS and CDR2 is SASEGT. The CDR3 sequence is 15 residues long. The CDR3 loop reads CASNTRDRHTDTQYF. The CDR3, as DNA: TGTGCCAGCAACACCAGGGACAGACACACAGATACGCAGTATTTT.

This sequence joins TRBV9 and TRBJ1-1, with D perhaps matching TRBD1 (5 bases). This CDR3 comprises 13 residues. Per the germline V gene, CDR1 is SGDLS and CDR2 is YYNGEE. V gave up 0 bases and J gave up 4 bases, with 7 bases separating them. The CDR3: CASSVAGTTEAFF. CDR3 bases: TGTGCCAGCAGCGTAGCAGGGACCACTGAAGCTTTCTTT.

There are many counts of this clonotype. The chain couples TRBV5-1 to TRBJ2-7, with TRBD1 identical over 8 bases. CDR1 and CDR2 from the germline V gene are SGHRS and YFSETQ. V lost 1 base and J lost 2; bases outside the gene matches: 5. This CDR3 contains 15 residues. CDR3 DNA sequence: TGCGCCAGCAGCTTGAACCGGGACAGGACCTACGAGCAGTACTTC. Translated, it gives CASSLNRDRTYEQYF.

This clonotype rates as medium-sized. The chain uses TRBV9 and TRBJ2-3; TRBD2 aligns across 7 bases. This CDR3 comprises 16 residues. Germline V gives CDR1 SGDLS, CDR2 YYNGEE. V was clipped by 4 bases and J by 6 bases; unmatched bases: 14. CDR3 in amino acids: CASSLRLADIRDTQYF. The CDR3 DNA reads TGTGCCAGCAGCTTAAGGCTAGCGGACATAAGGGATACGCAGTATTTT.

This rearrangement joins TRBV10-3 to TRBJ2-3, with a weak D call TRBD2 (5 bases). CDR1 ENHRY and CDR2 SYGVKD come from the germline V gene. The CDR3 is 14 residues long. V shed 2 bases and J shed 2 bases, with 8 bases lying between them. As DNA, the CDR3 is TGTGCCATCAGTGAGATCGGGAACACAGATACGCAGTATTTT. Translation: CAISEIGNTDTQYF.

V is TRBV18 and J is TRBJ2-7, with D perhaps matching TRBD1 or TRBD2 (5 bases each). The V gene lost 3 bases and the J gene lost 3 bases, with 15 bases spanning the gap. The germline V gene has CDR1 KGHSH and CDR2 LQKENI. The CDR3 has 15 amino acids. This CDR3 is CASSPSYAGGYEQYF. The CDR3 DNA reads TGTGCCAGCTCACCCAGCTACGCTGGGGGCTACGAGCAGTACTTC.

CDR3: CASSRRGAKTQYF. CDR3 in DNA: TGTGCCAGCTCTCGTCGGGGGGCCAAGACCCAGTACTTC. This chain connects TRBV7-8 to TRBJ2-5, with a possible D match to TRBD2 (7 bases). This CDR3 spans 13 amino acids. V dropped 8 bases and J dropped 6 bases, with 16 bases sitting between them. Germline V gene lookup returns CDR1 SGHVS and CDR2 FQNEAQ.

This clonotype was counted at least ten times. The chain recombines TRBV12-3 or TRBV12-4 with TRBJ1-4; D unresolved. CDR3 length: 16 amino acids. V dropped 4 bases and J dropped 3 bases, with 15 bases sitting between them. CDR3 sequence reads: CASSYGLRGANEKLFF. The CDR3 DNA follows: TGTGCCAGCAGTTACGGATTGCGCGGTGCTAATGAAAAACTGTTTTTT.

This chain uses TRBV5-1 with TRBJ2-2; perhaps TRBD1 as D (6 bases). Germline lookup yields CDR1 SGHRS and CDR2 YFSETQ. The CDR3 spans 14 residues. The V end was cut by 2 bases, the J end by 10 bases, with 15 bases between. CDR3 nucleotide sequence: TGCGCCAGCAGCTTAAAGGGGGTGGCCGAGGAGCTGTTTTTT. Its protein product is CASSLKGVAEELFF. Full variable domain (outside the CDR3, taken from reference TRBV5-1 and TRBJ2-2): KAGVTQTPRYLIKTRGQQVTLSCSPISGHRSVSWYQQTPGQGLQFLFEYFSETQRNKGNFPGRFSGRQFSNSRSEMNVSTLELGDSALYLCASSLKGVAEELFFGEGSRLTVL.

V is TRBV29-1 and J is TRBJ2-7; TRBD1 is a possible D gene (6 bases). The CDR3 runs 16 residues. Per germline, CDR1 SQVTM and CDR2 ANQGSEA. Between the trimmed V and J ends, which lost 6 bases and 0 bases, there was a span of 21 bases. The CDR3 region is CSVVALAQGPSYEQYF. DNA for the CDR3: TGCAGCGTGGTAGCTCTAGCACAGGGTCCCTCCTACGAGCAGTACTTC.

The chain employs TRBV29-1 and TRBJ2-5; 7 positions match TRBD1. V lost 4 bases to trimming and J lost 5 bases; unmatched junction nucleotides: 4. The CDR3 covers 12 residues. Per germline, CDR1 SQVTM and CDR2 ANQGSEA. CDR3 in DNA: TGCAGCGTTGTAAGACAGGGTGAGACCCAGTACTTC. It yields the protein CSVVRQGETQYF.

This chain links TRBV2 with TRBJ2-7; the D gene could be TRBD1 or TRBD2 (5 bases each). The CDR3 runs to 14 residues. Germline V gives CDR1 SNHLY, CDR2 FYNNEI. Trimming took 7 bases from V and 2 from J, leaving 15 bases between them. The CDR3 DNA sequence: TGTGCCAGCAATGTCGGGGCTGATCCCTACGAGCAGTACTTC. Its translation: CASNVGADPYEQYF.

The gene calls are TRBV28 and TRBJ1-1; D is possibly TRBD1 (5 bases). The CDR3 runs 14 residues. Per germline, CDR1 MDHEN and CDR2 SYDVKM. V lost 5 bases and J 0 bases, leaving 10 bases between the germline ends. The CDR3 sequence is CASSRGQMNTEAFF. The CDR3 nucleotides read TGTGCCAGCAGTCGGGGCCAAATGAACACTGAAGCTTTCTTT.

In its sample, this clonotype was seen a few times. J is TRBJ1-4 and V is TRBV29-1, with TRBD1 matching over 8 bases. The CDR3 has 15 residues. The junction had 11 bases not matched to a gene; V was cut back by 7 bases and J by 4 bases. The V gene's germline CDR1 is SQVTM and CDR2 ANQGSEA. CDR3 coding DNA: TGCAGCGCCCGCACCCGGACAGGGTTTAATGAAAAACTGTTTTTT. Its translation is CSARTRTGFNEKLFF.

This clonotype was picked up many times. The CDR3 nucleotides read TGTGCCAGCAGCTTAGGCGGGACACCCTACGAGCAGTACTTC. Its protein is CASSLGGTPYEQYF. The chain employs TRBV7-2 and TRBJ2-7; D is possibly TRBD1 or TRBD2 (6 bases each). This CDR3 is built from 14 residues. V was clipped by 1 base and J by 2 bases, with 9 bases between them. Germline loops: CDR1 SGHTA, CDR2 FQGNSA.

The chain combines TRBV12-3 or TRBV12-4 with TRBJ2-2; D is perhaps TRBD2 (6 bases). The CDR3 has 14 amino acids. V lost 6 bases and J 2 bases, leaving 10 bases between the germline ends. The CDR3 DNA follows: TGTGCCAGCAGGGAGGGTCCAAACACCGGGGAGCTGTTTTTT. This gives the protein CASREGPNTGELFF.

This clonotype came up a few times. This chain connects TRBV27 to TRBJ2-2; 11 nucleotides agree with TRBD2. J was trimmed by 1 base and V by 6 bases; bases with no gene match: 1. There are 15 residues in the CDR3. Germline CDR1 reads MNHEY; CDR2 reads SMNVEV (reference sequence). The chain's CDR3 is CASRLAGGNTGELFF. Written as DNA, the CDR3 is TGTGCCAGCAGGCTAGCGGGAGGGAACACCGGGGAGCTGTTTTTT.

J is TRBJ2-7 and V is TRBV19; 7 bases match TRBD2. This CDR3 has 15 residues. Germline loops: CDR1 LNHDA, CDR2 SQIVND (reference sequence). With V trimmed by 6 bases and J by 1 base, 9 bases remained unmatched. The CDR3 DNA reads TGTGCCAGTAGGGACACGGGAGGAGGGTCCTACGAGCAGTACTTC. It codes for CASRDTGGGSYEQYF. Supplemented by reference TRBV19 and TRBJ2-7, the full variable domain reads DGGITQSPKYLFRKEGQNVTLSCEQNLNHDAMYWYRQDPGQGLRLIYYSQIVNDFQKGDIAEGYSVSREKKESFPLTVTSAQKNPTAFYLCASRDTGGGSYEQYFGPGTRLTVT.

The genes are TRBV15 and TRBJ2-3; 10 bases are shared with TRBD2. The V gene's germline CDR1 is LNHNV and CDR2 YYDKDF (reference sequence). The CDR3 is 17 residues long. V trimming: 5 bases; J trimming: 5 bases; junction bases outside the gene matches: 13. Here the CDR3 reads CATSGGALAGDLDTQYF. CDR3 sequence (DNA): TGTGCCACCAGCGGGGGGGCCCTAGCGGGAGACTTAGATACGCAGTATTTT.

This chain links TRBV10-3 with TRBJ2-7; 8 bases are a match to TRBD1. The V segment lost 3 bases and the J segment 6 bases; nucleotides outside the gene matches: 10. CDR1 is ENHRY, CDR2 SYGVKD, per germline. This CDR3 has 15 amino acids. For the CDR3, the DNA is TGTGCCATCAGTGAAACCGCAGGGGGCGCGGGCGAGCAGTACTTC. Translated, it gives CAISETAGGAGEQYF.

The rearrangement joins TRBV10-2 to TRBJ2-1, with D unclear. This CDR3 has 16 residues. Germline CDR1 reads WSHSY; CDR2 reads SAAADI. V was trimmed by 0 bases and J by 0 bases, leaving 9 bases between them. The CDR3 nucleotides are TGCGCCAGCAGTGAGTCTCGATCAAGCTCCTACAATGAGCAGTTCTTC. Encoded protein: CASSESRSSSYNEQFF.

The chain couples TRBV5-1 to TRBJ2-7, with TRBD2 as a possible D gene (6 bases). CDR1 SGHRS and CDR2 YFSETQ come from the germline V gene. Trimming removed 6 bases at V and 1 base at J, with 14 bases between. The length of the CDR3 is 14 residues. CDR3 coding DNA: TGCGCCAGCACCACTGGAGGGAGGTCCTACGAGCAGTACTTC. Translating gives CASTTGGRSYEQYF.